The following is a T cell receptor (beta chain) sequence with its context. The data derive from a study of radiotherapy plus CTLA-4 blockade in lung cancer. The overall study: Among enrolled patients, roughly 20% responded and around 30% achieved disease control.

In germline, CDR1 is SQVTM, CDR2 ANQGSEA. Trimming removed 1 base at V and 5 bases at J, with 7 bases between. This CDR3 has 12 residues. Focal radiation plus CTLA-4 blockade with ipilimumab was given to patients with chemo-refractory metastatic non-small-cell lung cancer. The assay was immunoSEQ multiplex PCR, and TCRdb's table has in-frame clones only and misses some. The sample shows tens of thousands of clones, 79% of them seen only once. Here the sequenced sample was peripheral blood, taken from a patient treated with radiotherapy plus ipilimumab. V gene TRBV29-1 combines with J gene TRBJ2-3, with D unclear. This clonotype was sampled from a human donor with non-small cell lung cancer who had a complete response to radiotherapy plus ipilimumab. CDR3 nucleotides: TGCAGCGTTGAAGGAGTCGGAGATACGCAGTATTTT. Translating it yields CSVEGVGDTQYF.